The sample holds a few counts of the clone carrying this TCR beta chain. Its specificity is unknown. The intended depth for sequencing was 1 in 200,000 to 1 in 1 million T cells. Libraries were prepared by immunoSEQ multiplex PCR; TCRdb keeps only in-frame clonotypes and omits some of them. Altogether around 250,000 clones are present, roughly 70% being singletons, with the ten largest covering over 15%. The source of the sample is a study of cytotoxic CD8 clonotypes in ibrutinib-treated CLL. The overall study: Overall, about 25 responses were partial and 2 complete; following median around 70 months, approximately 15 patients stayed remitted and about twelve progressed.

Whole-study findings and limits: Baseline clonality, above age-matched healthy donor levels, tracked circulating CD8+ T-cell counts. Clonality was higher at ibrutinib response and returned toward baseline at progression.

In germline, CDR1 is SNHLY, CDR2 FYNNEI. The CDR3 has 11 amino acids. V lost 7 bases, J lost 8 bases, and 10 bases lay in between. The rearrangement joins TRBV2 to TRBJ2-3; D unresolved. The sequence came from a human donor with chronic lymphocytic leukemia. The specimen comprised PBMCs, sampled after 24 months of ibrutinib treatment. CDR3 DNA: TGTGCCAGCATGGAGCGTGGTACGCAGTATTTT. Translating gives CASMERGTQYF.